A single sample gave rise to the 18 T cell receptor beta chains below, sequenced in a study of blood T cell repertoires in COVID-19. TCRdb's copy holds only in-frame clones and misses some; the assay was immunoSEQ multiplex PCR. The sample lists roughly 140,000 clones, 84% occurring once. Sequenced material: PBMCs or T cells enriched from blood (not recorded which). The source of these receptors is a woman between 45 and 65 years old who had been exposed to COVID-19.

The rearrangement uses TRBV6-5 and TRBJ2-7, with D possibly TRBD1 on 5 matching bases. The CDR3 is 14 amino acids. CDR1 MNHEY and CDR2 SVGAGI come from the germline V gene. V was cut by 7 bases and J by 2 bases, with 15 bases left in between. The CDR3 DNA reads TGTGCCAGCATGAGAGACAGCGAGACCTACGAGCAGTACTTC. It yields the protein CASMRDSETYEQYF.

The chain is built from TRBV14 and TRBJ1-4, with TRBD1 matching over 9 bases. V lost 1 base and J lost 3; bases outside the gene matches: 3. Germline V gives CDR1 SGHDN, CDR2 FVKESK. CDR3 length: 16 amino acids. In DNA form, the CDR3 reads TGTGCCAGCAGCCAAGTCCGGACAGGGGCTAATGAAAAACTGTTTTTT. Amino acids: CASSQVRTGANEKLFF.

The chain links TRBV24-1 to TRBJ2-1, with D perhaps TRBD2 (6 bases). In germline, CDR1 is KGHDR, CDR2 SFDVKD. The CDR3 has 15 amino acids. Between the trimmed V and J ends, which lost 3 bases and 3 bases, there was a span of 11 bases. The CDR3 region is CATSDGGTDYNEQFF. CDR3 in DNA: TGTGCCACCAGTGATGGCGGGACGGACTACAATGAGCAGTTCTTC.

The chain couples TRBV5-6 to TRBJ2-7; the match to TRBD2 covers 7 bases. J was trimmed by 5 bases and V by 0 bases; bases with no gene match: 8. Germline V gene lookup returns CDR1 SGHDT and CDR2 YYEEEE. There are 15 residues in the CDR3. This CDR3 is CASSLGRLAWDEQYF. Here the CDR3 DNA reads TGTGCCAGCAGCTTGGGGCGACTAGCCTGGGACGAGCAGTACTTC.

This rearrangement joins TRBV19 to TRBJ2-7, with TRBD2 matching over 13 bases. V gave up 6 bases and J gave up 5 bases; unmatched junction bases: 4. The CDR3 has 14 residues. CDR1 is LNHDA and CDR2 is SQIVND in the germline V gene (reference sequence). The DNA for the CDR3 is TGTGCCAGTAGGTGGACTAGCGGGAGTGACGAGCAGTACTTC. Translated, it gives CASRWTSGSDEQYF.

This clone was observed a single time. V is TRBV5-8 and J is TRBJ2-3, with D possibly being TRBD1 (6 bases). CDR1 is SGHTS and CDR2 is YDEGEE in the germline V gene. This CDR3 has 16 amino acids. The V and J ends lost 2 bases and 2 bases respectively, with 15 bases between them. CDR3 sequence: CASSFGGRTSTDTQYF. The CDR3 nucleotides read TGTGCCAGCAGCTTTGGGGGCCGTACCTCCACAGATACGCAGTATTTT. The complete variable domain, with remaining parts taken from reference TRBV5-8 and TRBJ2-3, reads EAGVTQSPTHLIKTRGQQATLRCSPISGHTSVYWYQQALGLGLQFLLWYDEGEERNRGNFPPRFSGRQFPNYSSELNVNALELEDSALYLCASSFGGRTSTDTQYFGPGTRLTVL.

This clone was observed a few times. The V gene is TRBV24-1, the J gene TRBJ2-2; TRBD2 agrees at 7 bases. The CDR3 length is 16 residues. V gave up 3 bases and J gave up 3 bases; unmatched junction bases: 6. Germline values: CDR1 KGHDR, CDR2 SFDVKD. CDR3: CATSDPASGHTGELFF. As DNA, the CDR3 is TGTGCCACCAGTGATCCCGCTAGCGGTCACACCGGGGAGCTGTTTTTT.

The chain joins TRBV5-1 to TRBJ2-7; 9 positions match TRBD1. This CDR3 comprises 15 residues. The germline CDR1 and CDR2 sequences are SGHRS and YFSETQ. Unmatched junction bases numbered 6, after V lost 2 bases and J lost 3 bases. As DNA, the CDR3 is TGCGCCAGCAGCTTAAGTGGGACAGGGATCTACGAGCAGTACTTC. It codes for CASSLSGTGIYEQYF.

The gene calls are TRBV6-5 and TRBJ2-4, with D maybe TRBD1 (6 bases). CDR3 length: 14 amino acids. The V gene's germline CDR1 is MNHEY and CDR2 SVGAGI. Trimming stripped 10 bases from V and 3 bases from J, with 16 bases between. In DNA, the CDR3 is TGTGCCACAGGGAGCCGGGACAACAAAAACATTCAGTACTTC. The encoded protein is CATGSRDNKNIQYF.

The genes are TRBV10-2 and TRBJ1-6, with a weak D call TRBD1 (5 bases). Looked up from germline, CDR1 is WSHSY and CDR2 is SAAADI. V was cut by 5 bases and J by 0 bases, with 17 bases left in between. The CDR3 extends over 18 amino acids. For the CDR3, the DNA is TGCGCCAGCAGTTTCCGCGGGGGAGGGAGCTCCTATAATTCACCCCTCCACTTT. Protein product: CASSFRGGGSSYNSPLHF.

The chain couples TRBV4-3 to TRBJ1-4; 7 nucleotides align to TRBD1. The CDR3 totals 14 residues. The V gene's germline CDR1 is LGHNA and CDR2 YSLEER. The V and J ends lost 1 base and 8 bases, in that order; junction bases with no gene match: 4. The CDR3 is CASSQGQGTEKLFF. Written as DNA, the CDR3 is TGCGCCAGCAGCCAAGGACAGGGAACCGAAAAACTGTTTTTT.

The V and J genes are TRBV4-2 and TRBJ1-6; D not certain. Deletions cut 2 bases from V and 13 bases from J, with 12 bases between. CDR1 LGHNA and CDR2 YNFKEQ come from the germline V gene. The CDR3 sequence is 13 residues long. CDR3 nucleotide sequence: TGTGCCAGCAGCCAATCCGAGGCGACCCCCCTCCACTTT. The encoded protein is CASSQSEATPLHF.

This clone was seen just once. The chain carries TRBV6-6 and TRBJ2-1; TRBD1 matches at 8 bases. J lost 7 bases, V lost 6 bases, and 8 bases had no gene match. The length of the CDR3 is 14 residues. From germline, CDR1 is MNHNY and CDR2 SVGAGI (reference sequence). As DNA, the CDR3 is TGTGCCAGCAGAATAACAGGGGGTACTAATGAGCAGTTCTTC. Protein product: CASRITGGTNEQFF.

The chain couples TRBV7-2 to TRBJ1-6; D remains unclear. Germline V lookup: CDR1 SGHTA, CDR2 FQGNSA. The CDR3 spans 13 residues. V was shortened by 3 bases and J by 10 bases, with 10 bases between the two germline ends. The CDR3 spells CASSLGSGSPLHF. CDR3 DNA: TGTGCCAGCAGCTTGGGGAGTGGATCACCCCTCCACTTT.

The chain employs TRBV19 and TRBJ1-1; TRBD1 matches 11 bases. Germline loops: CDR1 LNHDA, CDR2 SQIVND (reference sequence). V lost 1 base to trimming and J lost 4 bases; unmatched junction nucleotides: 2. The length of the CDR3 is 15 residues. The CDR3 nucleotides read TGTGCCAGTAGTATAGTCGGGACAGGGGGCACTGAAGCTTTCTTT. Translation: CASSIVGTGGTEAFF.

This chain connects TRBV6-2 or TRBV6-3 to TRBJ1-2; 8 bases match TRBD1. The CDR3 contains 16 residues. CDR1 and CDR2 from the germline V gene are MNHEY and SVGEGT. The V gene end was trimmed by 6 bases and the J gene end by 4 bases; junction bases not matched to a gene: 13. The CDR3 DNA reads TGTGCCAGCAGCGCCTCCGCAGGGGGCGAAGGCTATGGCTACACCTTC. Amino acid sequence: CASSASAGGEGYGYTF.

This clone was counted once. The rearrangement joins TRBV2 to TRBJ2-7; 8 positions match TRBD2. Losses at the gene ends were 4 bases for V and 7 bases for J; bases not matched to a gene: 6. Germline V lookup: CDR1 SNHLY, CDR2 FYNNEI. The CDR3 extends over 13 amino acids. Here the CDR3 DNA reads TGTGCCAGCAGTGCACTACCGGGGGGGGAGCAGTACTTC. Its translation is CASSALPGGEQYF.

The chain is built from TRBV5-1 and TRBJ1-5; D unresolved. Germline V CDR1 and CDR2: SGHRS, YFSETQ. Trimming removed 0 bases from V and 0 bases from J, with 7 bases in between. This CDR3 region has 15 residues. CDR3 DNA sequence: TGCGCCAGCAGCTTGGGAGAACTTAGCAATCAGCCCCAGCATTTT. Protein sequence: CASSLGELSNQPQHF.